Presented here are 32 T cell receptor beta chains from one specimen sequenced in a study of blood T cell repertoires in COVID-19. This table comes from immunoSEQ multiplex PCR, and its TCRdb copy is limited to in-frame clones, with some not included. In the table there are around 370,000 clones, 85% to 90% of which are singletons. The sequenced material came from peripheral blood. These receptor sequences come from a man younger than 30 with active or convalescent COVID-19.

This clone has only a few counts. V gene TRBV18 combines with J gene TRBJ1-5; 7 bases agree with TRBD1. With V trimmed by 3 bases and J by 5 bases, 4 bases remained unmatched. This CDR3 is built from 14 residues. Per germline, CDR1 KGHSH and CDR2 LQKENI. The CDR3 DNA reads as TGTGCCAGCTCACCCCGACAGGGAGATCAGCCCCAGCATTTT. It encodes CASSPRQGDQPQHF.

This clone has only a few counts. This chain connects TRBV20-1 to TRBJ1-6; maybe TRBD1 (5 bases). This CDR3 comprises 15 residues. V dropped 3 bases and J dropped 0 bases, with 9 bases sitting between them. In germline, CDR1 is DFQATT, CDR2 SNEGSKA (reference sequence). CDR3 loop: CSASEGSSYNSPLHF. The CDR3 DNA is TGCAGTGCTAGTGAGGGGAGCTCCTATAATTCACCCCTCCACTTT.

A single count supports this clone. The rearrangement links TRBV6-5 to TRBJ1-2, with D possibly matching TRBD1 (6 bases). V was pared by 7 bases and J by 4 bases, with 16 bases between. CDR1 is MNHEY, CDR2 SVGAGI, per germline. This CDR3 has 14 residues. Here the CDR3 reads CASTPSRGAYGYTF. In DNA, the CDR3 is TGTGCCAGCACCCCGAGCCGGGGGGCCTATGGCTACACCTTC.

CDR3 protein: CASSVRGTGLGEQFF. The CDR3 nucleotides read TGTGCCAGCAGCGTAAGGGGGACAGGGTTAGGTGAGCAGTTCTTC. The chain carries TRBV9 and TRBJ2-1; 9 nucleotides match TRBD1. This CDR3 has 15 amino acids. Germline V lookup: CDR1 SGDLS, CDR2 YYNGEE. V dropped 1 base and J dropped 9; count of bases not matched to a gene: 8.

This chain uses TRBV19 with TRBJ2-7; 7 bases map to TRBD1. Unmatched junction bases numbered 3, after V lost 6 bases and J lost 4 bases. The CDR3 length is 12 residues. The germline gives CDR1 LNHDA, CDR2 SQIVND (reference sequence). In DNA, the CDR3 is TGTGCCAGTAGCCGGGACAGTTACGAGCAGTACTTC. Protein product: CASSRDSYEQYF.

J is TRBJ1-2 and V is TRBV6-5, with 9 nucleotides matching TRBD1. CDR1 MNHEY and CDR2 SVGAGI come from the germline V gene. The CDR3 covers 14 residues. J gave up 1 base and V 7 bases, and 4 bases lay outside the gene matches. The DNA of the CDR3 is TGTGCCAGCACCACGGGACAGGGTAACTATGGCTACACCTTC. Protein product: CASTTGQGNYGYTF.

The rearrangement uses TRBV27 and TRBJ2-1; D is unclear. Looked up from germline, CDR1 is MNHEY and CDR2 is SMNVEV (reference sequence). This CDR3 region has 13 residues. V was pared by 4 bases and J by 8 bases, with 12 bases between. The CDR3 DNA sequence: TGTGCCAGCAGTTATGCCGAGGCCTATGAGCAGTTCTTC. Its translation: CASSYAEAYEQFF.

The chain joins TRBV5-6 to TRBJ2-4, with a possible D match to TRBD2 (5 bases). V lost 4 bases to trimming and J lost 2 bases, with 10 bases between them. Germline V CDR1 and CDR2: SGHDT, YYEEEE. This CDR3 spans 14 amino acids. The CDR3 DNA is TGTGCCAGCAGCAGAGGGTTGACCAAAAACATTCAGTACTTC. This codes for CASSRGLTKNIQYF.

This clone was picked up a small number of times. The CDR3 loop is CASSYFLGGDYTF. The CDR3 nucleotides are TGTGCCAGCAGTTACTTCCTTGGAGGGGACTACACCTTC. The chain is built from TRBV6-5 and TRBJ1-2; TRBD1 is a possible D gene (5 bases). The CDR3 length is 13 residues. Germline CDR1 reads MNHEY; CDR2 reads SVGAGI. The ends were cut back, 1 base at V and 10 bases at J, with 13 bases in the middle.

The CDR3 spells CAIRSSGSNTGELFF. The DNA for the CDR3 is TGTGCCATCAGATCTAGCGGGAGTAACACCGGGGAGCTGTTTTTT. The chain carries TRBV10-3 and TRBJ2-2, with 10 bases aligning to TRBD2. Germline CDR1 and CDR2: ENHRY and SYGVKD. V was pared by 6 bases and J by 2 bases, with 3 bases of the junction left unmatched. The CDR3 loop spans 15 amino acids.

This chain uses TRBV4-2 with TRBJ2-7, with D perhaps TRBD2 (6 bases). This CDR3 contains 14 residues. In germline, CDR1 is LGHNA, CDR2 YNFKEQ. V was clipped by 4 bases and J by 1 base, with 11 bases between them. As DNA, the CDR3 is TGTGCCAGCAGCCGGGACTTACGGTCCTACGAGCAGTACTTC. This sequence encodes CASSRDLRSYEQYF.

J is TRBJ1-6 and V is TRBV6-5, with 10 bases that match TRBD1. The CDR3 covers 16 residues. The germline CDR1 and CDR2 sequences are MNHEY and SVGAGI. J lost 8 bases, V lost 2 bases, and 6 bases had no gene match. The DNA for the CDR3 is TGTGCCAGCAGTTACCGACGGACAGGGGGTGATTCACCCCTCCACTTT. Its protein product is CASSYRRTGGDSPLHF.

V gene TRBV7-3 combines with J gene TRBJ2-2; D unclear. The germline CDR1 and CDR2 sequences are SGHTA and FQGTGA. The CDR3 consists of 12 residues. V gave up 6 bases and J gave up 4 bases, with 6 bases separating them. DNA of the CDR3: TGTGCCAGCAGAGAGAGCACCGGGGAGCTGTTTTTT. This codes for CASRESTGELFF. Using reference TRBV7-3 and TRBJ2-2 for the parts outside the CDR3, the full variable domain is GAGVSQTPSNKVTEKGKYVELRCDPISGHTALYWYRQSLGQGPEFLIYFQGTGAADDSGLPNDRFFAVRPEGSVSTLKIQRTERGDSAVYLCASRESTGELFFGEGSRLTVL.

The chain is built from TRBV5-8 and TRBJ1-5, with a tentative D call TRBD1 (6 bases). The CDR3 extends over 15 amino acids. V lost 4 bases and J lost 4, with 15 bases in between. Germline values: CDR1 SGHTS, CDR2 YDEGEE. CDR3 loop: CASSPRPGVNQPQHF. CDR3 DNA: TGTGCCAGCAGCCCCCGGCCAGGGGTAAATCAGCCCCAGCATTTT.

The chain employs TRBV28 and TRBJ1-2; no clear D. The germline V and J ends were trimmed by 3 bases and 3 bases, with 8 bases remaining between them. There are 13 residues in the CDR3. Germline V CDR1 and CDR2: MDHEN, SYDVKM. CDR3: CASSLEADYGYTF. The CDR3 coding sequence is TGTGCCAGCAGTTTGGAGGCGGACTATGGCTACACCTTC.

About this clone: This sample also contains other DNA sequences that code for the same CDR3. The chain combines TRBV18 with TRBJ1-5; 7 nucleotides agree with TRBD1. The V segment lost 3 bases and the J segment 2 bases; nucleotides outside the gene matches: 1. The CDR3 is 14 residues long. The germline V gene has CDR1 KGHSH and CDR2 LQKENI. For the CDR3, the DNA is TGTGCCAGCTCACCGGGGACAGGCAATCAGCCCCAGCATTTT. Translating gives CASSPGTGNQPQHF. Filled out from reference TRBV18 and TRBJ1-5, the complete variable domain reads NAGVMQNPRHLVRRRGQEARLRCSPMKGHSHVYWYRQLPEEGLKFMVYLQKENIIDESGMPKERFSAEFPKEGPSILRIQQVVRGDSAAYFCASSPGTGNQPQHFGDGTRLSIL.

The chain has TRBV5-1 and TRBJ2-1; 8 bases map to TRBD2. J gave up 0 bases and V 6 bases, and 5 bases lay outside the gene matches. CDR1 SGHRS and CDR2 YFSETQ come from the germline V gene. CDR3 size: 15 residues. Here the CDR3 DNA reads TGCGCCAGCATAGATAGCGGGGCCTCCTACAATGAGCAGTTCTTC. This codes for CASIDSGASYNEQFF. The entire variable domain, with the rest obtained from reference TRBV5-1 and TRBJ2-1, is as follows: KAGVTQTPRYLIKTRGQQVTLSCSPISGHRSVSWYQQTPGQGLQFLFEYFSETQRNKGNFPGRFSGRQFSNSRSEMNVSTLELGDSALYLCASIDSGASYNEQFFGPGTRLTVL.

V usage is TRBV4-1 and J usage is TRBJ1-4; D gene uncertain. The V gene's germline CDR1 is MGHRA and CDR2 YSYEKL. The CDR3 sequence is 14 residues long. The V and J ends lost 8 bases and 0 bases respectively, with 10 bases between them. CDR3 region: CASGVGATNEKLFF. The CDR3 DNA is TGCGCCAGCGGGGTGGGAGCAACTAATGAAAAACTGTTTTTT.

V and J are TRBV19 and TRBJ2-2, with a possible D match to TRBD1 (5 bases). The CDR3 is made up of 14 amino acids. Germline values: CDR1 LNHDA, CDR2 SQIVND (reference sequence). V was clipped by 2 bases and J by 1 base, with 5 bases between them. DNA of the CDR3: TGTGCCAGTAGTATACAGGGGAACACCGGGGAGCTGTTTTTT. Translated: CASSIQGNTGELFF.

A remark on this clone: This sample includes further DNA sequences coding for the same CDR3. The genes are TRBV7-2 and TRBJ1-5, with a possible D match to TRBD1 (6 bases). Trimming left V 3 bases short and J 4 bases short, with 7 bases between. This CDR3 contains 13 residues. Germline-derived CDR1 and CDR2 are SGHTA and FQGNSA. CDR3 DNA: TGTGCCAGCAGCTTGCAGGGGAATCAGCCCCAGCATTTT. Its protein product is CASSLQGNQPQHF. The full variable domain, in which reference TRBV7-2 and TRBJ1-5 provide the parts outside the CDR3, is GAGVSQSPSNKVTEKGKDVELRCDPISGHTALYWYRQSLGQGLEFLIYFQGNSAPDKSGLPSDRFSAERTGGSVSTLTIQRTQQEDSAVYLCASSLQGNQPQHFGDGTRLSIL.

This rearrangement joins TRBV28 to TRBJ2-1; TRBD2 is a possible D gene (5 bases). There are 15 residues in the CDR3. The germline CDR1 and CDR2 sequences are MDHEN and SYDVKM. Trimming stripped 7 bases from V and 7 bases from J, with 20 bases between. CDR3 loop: CASIPGSIVSNEQFF. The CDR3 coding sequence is TGTGCCAGCATCCCGGGATCCATAGTGTCGAATGAGCAGTTCTTC.

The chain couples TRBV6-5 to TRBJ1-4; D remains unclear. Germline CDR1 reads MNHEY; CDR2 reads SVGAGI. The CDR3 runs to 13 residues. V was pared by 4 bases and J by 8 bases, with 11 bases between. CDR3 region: CASSSAQKEKLFF. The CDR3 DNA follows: TGTGCCAGCAGTTCCGCCCAGAAGGAAAAACTGTTTTTT.

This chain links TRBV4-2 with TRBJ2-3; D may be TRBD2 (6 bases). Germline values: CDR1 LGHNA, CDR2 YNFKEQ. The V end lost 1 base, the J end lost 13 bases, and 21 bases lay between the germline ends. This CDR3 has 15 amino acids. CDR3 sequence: CASSQVAAGPSVEYF. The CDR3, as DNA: TGTGCCAGCAGCCAAGTGGCTGCGGGACCCTCAGTGGAGTATTTT.

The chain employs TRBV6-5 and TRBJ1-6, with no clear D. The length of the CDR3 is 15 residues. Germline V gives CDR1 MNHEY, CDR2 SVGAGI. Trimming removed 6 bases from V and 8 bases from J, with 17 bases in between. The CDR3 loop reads CASRDFTWEDSPLHF. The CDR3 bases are TGTGCCAGCAGGGACTTTACGTGGGAGGATTCACCCCTCCACTTT.

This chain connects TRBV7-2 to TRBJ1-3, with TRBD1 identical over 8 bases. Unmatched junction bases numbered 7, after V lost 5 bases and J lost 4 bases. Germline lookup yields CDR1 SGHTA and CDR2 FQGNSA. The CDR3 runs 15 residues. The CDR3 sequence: CASSPDRGWGNTIYF. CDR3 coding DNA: TGTGCCAGCAGCCCCGACAGGGGATGGGGAAACACCATATATTTT.

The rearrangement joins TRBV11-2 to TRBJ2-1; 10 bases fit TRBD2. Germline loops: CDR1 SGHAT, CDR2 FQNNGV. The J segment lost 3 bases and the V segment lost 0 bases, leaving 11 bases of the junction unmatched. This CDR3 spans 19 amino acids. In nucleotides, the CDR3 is TGTGCCAGCAGCTTAGATATCCGCCTAGCGGGAGTCAACTACAATGAGCAGTTCTTC. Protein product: CASSLDIRLAGVNYNEQFF.

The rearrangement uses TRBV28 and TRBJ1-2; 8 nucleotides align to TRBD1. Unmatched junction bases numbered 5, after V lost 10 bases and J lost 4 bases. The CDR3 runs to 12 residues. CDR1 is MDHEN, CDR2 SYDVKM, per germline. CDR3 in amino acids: CATGQGRYGYTF. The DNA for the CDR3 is TGTGCCACCGGACAGGGACGCTATGGCTACACCTTC.

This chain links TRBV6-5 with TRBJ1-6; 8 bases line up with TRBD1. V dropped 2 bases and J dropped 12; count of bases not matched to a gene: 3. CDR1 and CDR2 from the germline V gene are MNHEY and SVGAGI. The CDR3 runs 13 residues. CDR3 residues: CASSYATGEPLHF. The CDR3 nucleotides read TGTGCCAGCAGTTACGCGACAGGGGAACCCCTCCACTTT.

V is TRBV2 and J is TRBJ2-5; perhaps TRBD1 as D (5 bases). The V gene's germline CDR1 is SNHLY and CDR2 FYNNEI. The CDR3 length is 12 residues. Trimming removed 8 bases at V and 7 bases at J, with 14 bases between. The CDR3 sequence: CASGPQAGTQYF. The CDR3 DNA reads TGTGCCAGCGGGCCACAGGCTGGGACCCAGTACTTC.

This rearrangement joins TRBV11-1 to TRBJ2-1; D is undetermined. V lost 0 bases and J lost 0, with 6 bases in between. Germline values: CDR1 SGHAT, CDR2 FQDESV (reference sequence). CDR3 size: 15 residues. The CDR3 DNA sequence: TGTGCCAGCAGCTTAGCACCGAGCTCCTACAATGAGCAGTTCTTC. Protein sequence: CASSLAPSSYNEQFF.

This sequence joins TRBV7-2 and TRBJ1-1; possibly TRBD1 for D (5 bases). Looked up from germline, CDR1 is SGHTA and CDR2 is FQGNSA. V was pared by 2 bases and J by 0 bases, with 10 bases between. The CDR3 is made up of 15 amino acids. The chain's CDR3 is CASSLRTGMNTEAFF. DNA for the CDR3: TGTGCCAGCAGCTTAAGAACAGGCATGAACACTGAAGCTTTCTTT.

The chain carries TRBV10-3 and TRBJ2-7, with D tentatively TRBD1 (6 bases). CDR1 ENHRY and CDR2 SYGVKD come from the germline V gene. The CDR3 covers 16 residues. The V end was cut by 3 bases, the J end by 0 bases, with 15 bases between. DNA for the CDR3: TGTGCCATCAGTGACTCGGGACACTTTAGCTCCTACGAGCAGTACTTC. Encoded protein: CAISDSGHFSSYEQYF.